The entry below describes one TCR beta chain. The CDR3 covers 14 residues. The germline V gene encodes CDR1 LGHDT and CDR2 YNNKEL (reference sequence). V lost 7 bases, J lost 1 base, and 12 bases lay in between. The data were taken from a study of blood T cell repertoires in COVID-19. Sequencing used immunoSEQ multiplex PCR; TCRdb keeps in-frame clones, though not all of them. Among about 74,000 clones, 90% to 95% were seen once, and the ten largest hold 2.6%. Enrolment of Seattle patients took place during active infection, and they were followed longitudinally. This clonotype was obtained from a man aged 50-59 years with COVID-19, enrolled during active disease. Sequencing used peripheral blood. The chain employs TRBV3-1 (or the pseudogene TRBV3-2) and TRBJ2-3, with D perhaps TRBD2 (6 bases). The DNA of the CDR3 is TGTGCCAGCACCTGGGCGGGACGCACAGATACGCAGTATTTT. Its protein product is CASTWAGRTDTQYF.